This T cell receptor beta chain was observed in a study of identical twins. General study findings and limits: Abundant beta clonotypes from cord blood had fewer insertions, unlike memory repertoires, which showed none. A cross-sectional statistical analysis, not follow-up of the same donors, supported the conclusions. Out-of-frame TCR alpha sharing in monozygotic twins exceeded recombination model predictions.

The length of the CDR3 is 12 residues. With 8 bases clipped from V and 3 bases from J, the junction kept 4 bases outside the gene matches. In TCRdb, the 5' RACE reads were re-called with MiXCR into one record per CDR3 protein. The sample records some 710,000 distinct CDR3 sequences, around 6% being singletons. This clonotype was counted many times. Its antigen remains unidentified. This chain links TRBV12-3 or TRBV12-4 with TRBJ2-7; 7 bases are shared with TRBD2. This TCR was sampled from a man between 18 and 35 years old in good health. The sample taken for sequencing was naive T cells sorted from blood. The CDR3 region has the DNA TGTGCCAGCGGCCAGCGGGGCTACGAGCAGTACTTC. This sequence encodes CASGQRGYEQYF.